These 24 T cell receptor beta chains were all obtained from the same sample, sequenced in a study of T-cell reconstitution after alpha-beta-depleted transplantation in children. Construction of the TCRbeta library involved unique molecular identifiers. TCRdb reprocessed the PCR reads via MiXCR and lists one record per CDR3 protein. Of some 200,000 distinct CDR3 sequences listed, approximately 8% are singletons. This sample comprised PBMCs, mostly from graft donor cells, obtained 360 days after TCRalphabeta/CD19-depleted stem cell transplant. All receptors derive from a male patient aged 2 to 9 who had a stem cell transplant for acute myeloid leukemia, so the T cells may come from the graft donor.

CDR3 loop: CASSSGTSGGKQFF. Here the CDR3 DNA reads TGTGCCAGCAGCTCCGGGACTAGCGGGGGGAAGCAGTTCTTC. The rearrangement joins TRBV7-3 to TRBJ2-1; 15 bases fit TRBD2. CDR1 is SGHTA, CDR2 FQGTGA, per germline. V dropped 4 bases and J dropped 11; count of bases not matched to a gene: 3. The CDR3 is 14 amino acids.

The sample holds a few counts of this clonotype. The chain's CDR3 is CASSYPTWGRTDTQYF. The CDR3, as DNA: TGTGCCAGCAGTTACCCGACGTGGGGGCGGACAGATACGCAGTATTTT. This rearrangement joins TRBV6-2 or TRBV6-3 to TRBJ2-3; D may be TRBD1 (6 bases). Trimming took off 2 bases at V and 3 bases at J, with 15 bases between the two ends. This CDR3 is built from 16 residues. Germline CDR1 is MNHEY and CDR2 is SVGEGT.

The rearrangement joins TRBV7-2 to TRBJ2-1, with D hard to call. Germline loops: CDR1 SGHTA, CDR2 FQGNSA. CDR3 length equals 13 residues. The V end was cut by 1 base, the J end by 7 bases, with 8 bases between. DNA for the CDR3: TGTGCCAGCAGCTTAGTGGGGTCGAATGAGCAGTTCTTC. It codes for CASSLVGSNEQFF.

This clonotype was recorded many times. The chain uses TRBV7-6 and TRBJ1-1; D uncertain. The length of the CDR3 is 14 residues. Germline V CDR1 and CDR2: SGHVS, FNYEAQ. V gave up 5 bases and J gave up 4 bases, with 14 bases separating them. DNA for the CDR3: TGTGCCAGCAGCCCCCGAGTATTGGGCACTGAAGCTTTCTTT. It is translated as CASSPRVLGTEAFF.

This chain joins TRBV7-2 and TRBJ2-7; tentative D call: TRBD2 (7 bases). CDR3 length equals 17 residues. Germline CDR1 reads SGHTA; CDR2 reads FQGNSA. Trimming took off 2 bases at V and 4 bases at J, with 21 bases between the two ends. CDR3 nucleotide sequence: TGTGCCAGCAGCTTAAAGGTGGGGGGGCTCGGGTTATACGAGCAGTACTTC. Translated, it gives CASSLKVGGLGLYEQYF.

The chain carries TRBV12-3 or TRBV12-4 and TRBJ1-1; 9 nucleotides line up with TRBD1. The length of the CDR3 is 14 residues. V shed 5 bases and J 6 bases; nucleotides not matched to a gene: 7. Here the CDR3 DNA reads TGTGCCAGCAGTCCCCGACAGGGGGGGCCTGAAGCTTTCTTT. Amino acid sequence: CASSPRQGGPEAFF.

This chain uses TRBV5-6 with TRBJ2-5; a weak D match, TRBD1 (7 bases). The V end was cut by 4 bases, the J end by 4 bases, with 11 bases between. Looked up from germline, CDR1 is SGHDT and CDR2 is YYEEEE. There are 13 residues in the CDR3. DNA of the CDR3: TGTGCCAGCAGCCACAGGGGAGGAGAGACCCAGTACTTC. It encodes CASSHRGGETQYF.

This clonotype appeared a few times. V usage is TRBV5-1 and J usage is TRBJ2-1; perhaps TRBD2 as D (6 bases). Trimming pared 8 bases from V and 5 bases from J, leaving 20 bases between. From germline, CDR1 is SGHRS and CDR2 YFSETQ. The CDR3 length is 15 residues. This CDR3 is CARTLRDSVNNEQFF. The CDR3 DNA is TGCGCCAGGACTCTCCGGGACTCGGTCAACAATGAGCAGTTCTTC.

This clonotype came up a few times. The rearrangement uses TRBV30 and TRBJ1-1; possibly TRBD1 for D (6 bases). From germline, CDR1 is GTSNPN and CDR2 SVGIG (reference sequence). The CDR3 consists of 14 residues. V was pared by 3 bases and J by 7 bases, with 18 bases between. The CDR3 region has the DNA TGTGCCTGGAGCCAGACAGGTGGTGACCTTGAAGCTTTCTTT. Translation gives CAWSQTGGDLEAFF.

This clonotype was seen more than once but under ten times. J is TRBJ2-3 and V is TRBV2; weak D call: TRBD1 (5 bases). Germline V gene data show CDR1 as SNHLY and CDR2 as FYNNEI. The CDR3 consists of 18 residues. Trimming removed 2 bases from V and 4 bases from J, with 22 bases in between. CDR3 amino acids: CASSERQGTRARADTQYF. DNA of the CDR3: TGTGCCAGCAGTGAACGGCAGGGAACGAGAGCAAGGGCAGATACGCAGTATTTT.

This clonotype was detected a few times. The chain couples TRBV18 to TRBJ1-5, with D maybe TRBD1 (5 bases). The CDR3 is 19 amino acids. Trimming cost V 3 bases and J 1 base, with 22 bases left between them. Germline V CDR1 and CDR2: KGHSH, LQKENI. Here the CDR3 DNA reads TGTGCCAGCTCACCCACAGGAACACTCTATTTGGACAGCAATCAGCCCCAGCATTTT. It codes for CASSPTGTLYLDSNQPQHF.

The chain couples TRBV5-1 to TRBJ1-1; no clear D. V was pared by 1 base and J by 4 bases, with 11 bases between. This CDR3 is 14 amino acids long. Germline assignment: CDR1 SGHRS and CDR2 YFSETQ. Here the CDR3 reads CASSLFRAGTEAFF. CDR3 DNA sequence: TGCGCCAGCAGCTTGTTTAGGGCTGGCACTGAAGCTTTCTTT.

The rearrangement uses TRBV13 and TRBJ1-1, with D tentatively TRBD1 (5 bases). CDR3 length: 13 residues. Looked up from germline, CDR1 is PRHDT and CDR2 is FYEKMQ (reference sequence). Trimming cost V 5 bases and J 4 bases, with 11 bases left between them. The CDR3 is CASSNRDRTEAFF. In DNA, the CDR3 is TGTGCCAGCAGCAATCGGGACCGCACTGAAGCTTTCTTT.

This clonotype was observed many times. The V gene is TRBV7-9, the J gene TRBJ2-7; D may be TRBD1 (5 bases). CDR3 size: 12 residues. Germline CDR1 is SEHNR and CDR2 is FQNEAQ (reference sequence). Written as DNA, the CDR3 is TGTGCCAGCAGCTTAGGTGGCAGGGAAAGGCACGTC. Its protein product is CASSLGGRERHV.

This clonotype was counted between two and nine times. The V gene is TRBV20-1, the J gene TRBJ2-2; 7 bases line up with TRBD1. V shed 4 bases, J shed 3 bases, and the junction held 14 bases outside the gene matches. Germline V gene sequence: CDR1 DFQATT, CDR2 SNEGSKA (reference sequence). The CDR3 contains 17 residues. The CDR3 region has the DNA TGCAGTGCTACCGGGGCCTCAGAGACAGGGTACACCGGGGAGCTGTTTTTT. It codes for CSATGASETGYTGELFF.

This clonotype came up a few times. This chain links TRBV25-1 with TRBJ2-2; the D is unclear. V was shortened by 4 bases and J by 5 bases, with 8 bases between the two germline ends. Germline-derived CDR1 and CDR2 are MGHDK and SYGVNS. This CDR3 spans 13 amino acids. The CDR3 nucleotides read TGTGCCAGCAGTGTCACAAGGACCGGGGAGCTGTTTTTT. It encodes CASSVTRTGELFF.

Only a few counts were recorded for this clonotype. This chain connects TRBV4-3 to TRBJ2-3; maybe TRBD1 (6 bases). Germline V CDR1 and CDR2: LGHNA, YSLEER. CDR3 length: 14 amino acids. The V end lost 0 bases, the J end lost 4 bases, and 8 bases lay between the germline ends. The CDR3 sequence is CASSQDHRADTQYF. The DNA for the CDR3 is TGCGCCAGCAGCCAAGACCACAGGGCAGATACGCAGTATTTT.

This clonotype was recorded at least ten times. The chain joins TRBV7-2 to TRBJ2-1; D is possibly TRBD1 (5 bases). Germline assignment: CDR1 SGHTA and CDR2 FQGNSA. With 4 bases removed from V and 0 bases from J, the gap between germline ends came to 16 bases. The CDR3 contains 17 residues. The CDR3 nucleotides read TGTGCCAGCAGCTCACTTATGACAGAACTCTCCTACAATGAGCAGTTCTTC. It specifies CASSSLMTELSYNEQFF.

This clonotype has a handful of counts. The DNA of the CDR3 is TGTGCCAGCAGCCAGGATCGGTCCCTTTACGGTGAGCAGTTCTTC. Its translation is CASSQDRSLYGEQFF. The gene calls are TRBV3-1 and TRBJ2-1; D gene ambiguous. Germline assignment: CDR1 LGHDT and CDR2 YNNKEL (reference sequence). The germline V and J ends were trimmed by 3 bases and 9 bases, with 18 bases remaining between them. The CDR3 totals 15 residues.

The table lists this clonotype with a few counts. The gene calls are TRBV10-3 and TRBJ2-1, with 13 bases fitting TRBD2. Trimming took 10 bases from V and 7 from J; bases not matched to a gene: 10. Germline V gives CDR1 ENHRY, CDR2 SYGVKD. The CDR3 has 15 residues. This chain's CDR3 is CATQTTSGRSNEQFF. The CDR3 nucleotides read TGTGCCACCCAGACGACTAGCGGGAGGTCGAATGAGCAGTTCTTC.

The rearrangement joins TRBV3-1 to TRBJ2-1, with a possible D match to TRBD2 (6 bases). In germline, CDR1 is LGHDT, CDR2 YNNKEL (reference sequence). The germline V and J ends were trimmed by 0 bases and 9 bases, with 15 bases remaining between them. The CDR3 length is 15 residues. The CDR3 bases are TGTGCCAGCAGCCAAGACCCGAACGCGGGGACTGAGCAGTTCTTC. Encoded protein: CASSQDPNAGTEQFF.

Many counts were recorded for this clonotype. The chain links TRBV29-1 to TRBJ2-3, with 7 nucleotides matching TRBD1. Germline lookup yields CDR1 SQVTM and CDR2 ANQGSEA. This CDR3 region has 13 residues. J was trimmed by 0 bases and V by 6 bases; bases with no gene match: 3. The CDR3 region is CSVGRGSTDTQYF. The DNA for the CDR3 is TGCAGCGTAGGCAGGGGGAGCACAGATACGCAGTATTTT.

This clonotype was seen ten or more times. The chain joins TRBV7-8 to TRBJ2-1; D unclear. Deletions cut 5 bases from V and 3 bases from J, with 5 bases between. CDR1 and CDR2 (germline): SGHVS, FQNEAQ. The CDR3 runs 12 residues. The CDR3 spells CASSTVYNEQFF. The CDR3 DNA is TGTGCCAGCAGCACAGTCTACAATGAGCAGTTCTTC.

This clonotype was observed a handful of times. This chain links TRBV11-3 with TRBJ2-1; perhaps TRBD1 as D (6 bases). Looked up from germline, CDR1 is SGHNT and CDR2 is YENEEA. V lost 5 bases and J 10 bases, leaving 12 bases between the germline ends. The CDR3 extends over 12 amino acids. The DNA for the CDR3 is TGTGCCAGCAGCCCTACAGGGAGAGAGCAGTTCTTC. Amino acids: CASSPTGREQFF.